A single sample is the source of the 7 T cell receptor beta chains below, sequenced in a study of beta chain features in type 1 diabetes. The investigators reverse transcribed all of the isolated RNA, so they sequenced expressed TCRB transcripts. The method was immunoSEQ multiplex PCR; TCRdb's version includes in-frame clones alone and lacks a portion of them. The profile shows around 430,000 clones, over 25% of them singletons. The sample consisted of naive CD4+ T cells from blood. The source of these receptors is a man between 18 and 35 years old in good health.

A few counts support this clone. The chain is built from TRBV6-5 and TRBJ2-3; 10 nucleotides agree with TRBD2. The V segment lost 0 bases and the J segment 8 bases; nucleotides outside the gene matches: 8. The CDR3 loop spans 16 amino acids. The germline V gene encodes CDR1 MNHEY and CDR2 SVGAGI. CDR3 sequence reads: CASSYSTGLAVPTQYF. In DNA form, the CDR3 reads TGTGCCAGCAGTTACTCGACAGGACTAGCGGTCCCTACGCAGTATTTT.

This clone was recorded a few times. The chain is built from TRBV7-2 and TRBJ2-7; D gene ambiguous. Germline V gives CDR1 SGHTA, CDR2 FQGNSA. Trimming stripped 0 bases from V and 7 bases from J, with 13 bases between. The CDR3 length is 14 residues. The CDR3 protein is CASSLAGGPWEQYF. The CDR3 DNA sequence: TGTGCCAGCAGCTTAGCCGGCGGCCCTTGGGAGCAGTACTTC.

V is TRBV6-5 and J is TRBJ1-5, with D possibly being TRBD1 (6 bases). Germline V gene sequence: CDR1 MNHEY, CDR2 SVGAGI. The germline V and J ends were trimmed by 4 bases and 0 bases, with 13 bases remaining between them. The CDR3 sequence is 16 residues long. The CDR3 DNA sequence: TGTGCCAGCAGTTCAGGAGACAGGTATAGCAATCAGCCCCAGCATTTT. Protein product: CASSSGDRYSNQPQHF.

This clone was found a few times. This sequence joins TRBV27 and TRBJ2-7, with a tentative D call TRBD1 (6 bases). The CDR3 totals 16 residues. Trimming removed 2 bases at V and 1 base at J, with 15 bases between. CDR1 and CDR2 from the germline V gene are MNHEY and SMNVEV (reference sequence). CDR3 sequence reads: CASSLPRQAASYEQYF. CDR3 DNA: TGTGCCAGCAGTTTACCGCGACAGGCCGCATCCTACGAGCAGTACTTC.

Concerning this clone itself: Other nucleotide sequences in the sample specify the same CDR3. CDR3 sequence: CASSEYGSTDTQYF. DNA for the CDR3: TGTGCCAGCAGTGAATACGGTAGCACAGATACGCAGTATTTT. The chain combines TRBV25-1 with TRBJ2-3; D unclear. The CDR3 loop spans 14 amino acids. V was clipped by 0 bases and J by 0 bases, with 4 bases between them. Germline V lookup: CDR1 MGHDK, CDR2 SYGVNS.

This chain connects TRBV7-2 to TRBJ2-3; D gene unclear. This CDR3 has 12 residues. Germline V CDR1 and CDR2: SGHTA, FQGNSA. Trimming shortened V by 6 bases and J by 2 bases, and 6 bases separated the two germline ends. CDR3 coding DNA: TGTGCCAGCAGTCTCTACACAGATACGCAGTATTTT. Amino acid sequence: CASSLYTDTQYF.

This clone showed up just a few times. The chain has TRBV2 and TRBJ2-4, with 9 bases aligning to TRBD1. With V trimmed by 3 bases and J by 6 bases, 3 bases remained unmatched. Germline values: CDR1 SNHLY, CDR2 FYNNEI. This CDR3 has 14 amino acids. DNA of the CDR3: TGTGCCAGCAGTGACGGGACAGGGCTAAACATTCAGTACTTC. It specifies CASSDGTGLNIQYF.